Following are 18 T cell receptor beta chains from one sample sequenced in a study of neurological immune-mediated disorders. TCRdb reprocessed the 5' RACE reads via MiXCR and lists one record per CDR3 protein. The sample gives approximately 28,000 distinct CDR3 sequences, roughly 14% of which show up once; about 5.7% is in the top ten. Specified time point: technical triplicate 2. Sequenced: CD4+ T cells from blood. These TCRs come from a female donor with HTLV-1-associated myelopathy (HAM/TSP).

This clonotype has at least ten counts. CDR3 nucleotides: TGTGCCAGCAGTTACGCCGGACAGATGCCCTCTGAAGCTTTCTTT. It yields the protein CASSYAGQMPSEAFF. This sequence joins TRBV6-5 and TRBJ1-1; possibly TRBD1 for D (6 bases). The germline V and J ends were trimmed by 2 bases and 6 bases, with 16 bases remaining between them. The germline CDR1 and CDR2 sequences are MNHEY and SVGAGI. This CDR3 comprises 15 residues.

This clonotype was observed many times. The V gene is TRBV24-1, the J gene TRBJ2-3, with 9 positions matching TRBD2. The length of the CDR3 is 16 residues. The germline gives CDR1 KGHDR, CDR2 SFDVKD. Losses at the gene ends were 4 bases for V and 5 bases for J; bases not matched to a gene: 9. The CDR3 protein is CATSEAAGGLGDTQYF. The CDR3 region has the DNA TGTGCCACCAGTGAAGCAGCGGGAGGTTTAGGAGATACGCAGTATTTT.

The chain carries TRBV12-3 or TRBV12-4 and TRBJ2-3; tentatively, D is TRBD2 (6 bases). Trimming took off 11 bases at V and 2 bases at J, with 14 bases between the two ends. This CDR3 has 13 residues. The CDR3 sequence: CASQAGTTDTQYF. Written as DNA, the CDR3 is TGTGCCTCCCAGGCGGGAACCACAGATACGCAGTATTTT.

In this sample, this clonotype turned up many times. V and J are TRBV3-1 and TRBJ1-1; D call uncertain. Germline-derived CDR1 and CDR2 are LGHDT and YNNKEL (reference sequence). The germline V and J ends were trimmed by 3 bases and 6 bases, with 11 bases remaining between them. CDR3 length: 13 residues. The CDR3 here is CASSHRNPSEAFF. In DNA, the CDR3 is TGTGCCAGCAGCCATCGCAATCCCTCTGAAGCTTTCTTT. Full variable domain (outside the CDR3, taken from reference TRBV3-1 and TRBJ1-1): DTAVSQTPKYLVTQMGNDKSIKCEQNLGHDTMYWYKQDSKKFLKIMFSYNNKELIINETVPNRFSPKSPDKAHLNLHINSLELGDSAVYFCASSHRNPSEAFFGQGTRLTVV.

This clonotype showed up many times. The chain uses TRBV20-1 and TRBJ2-5; TRBD1 is a possible D gene (7 bases). The germline gives CDR1 DFQATT, CDR2 SNEGSKA (reference sequence). The CDR3 has 14 residues. V was clipped by 1 base and J by 5 bases, with 14 bases between them. Here the CDR3 DNA reads TGCAGTGCTAGAGTCCGGACAGGAGGGGAGACCCAGTACTTC. Encoded protein: CSARVRTGGETQYF.

This clonotype has a count of ten or more. Relative to the germline gene, one junction end is altered; a read error may explain this. The V and J genes are TRBV7-7 and TRBJ1-5; D remains ambiguous. This CDR3 comprises 14 residues. Germline V gives CDR1 SSHAT, CDR2 FNYEAQ (reference sequence). CDR3 in amino acids: CASSLESDNQPQHF. The CDR3 DNA sequence: TGTGCTAGCAGCTTGGAGTCAGACAATCAGCCCCAGCATTTT.

This clonotype was found many times. The CDR3 DNA reads TGCAGTGCTAGTATAGGCTATGAGCAGTTCTTC. This gives the protein CSASIGYEQFF. This rearrangement joins TRBV20-1 to TRBJ2-1; D is ambiguous. Germline V gene sequence: CDR1 DFQATT, CDR2 SNEGSKA (reference sequence). CDR3 length: 11 residues. V lost 3 bases and J 8 bases, leaving 8 bases between the germline ends.

The sample holds many counts of this clonotype. The chain couples TRBV12-3 or TRBV12-4 to TRBJ1-2; a possible D gene is TRBD1 (6 bases). The length of the CDR3 is 13 residues. Trimming removed 3 bases at V and 7 bases at J, with 12 bases between. The CDR3 nucleotides read TGTGCCAGCAGTTTCGGGGGGCGGGCTGGCTACACCTTC. Translation gives CASSFGGRAGYTF.

In its sample, this clonotype was seen many times. The chain combines TRBV5-1 with TRBJ1-1; no reliable D call. Looked up from germline, CDR1 is SGHRS and CDR2 is YFSETQ. The CDR3 sequence is 14 residues long. Trimming took off 0 bases at V and 0 bases at J, with 6 bases between the two ends. This CDR3 reads CASSLDGMNTEAFF. CDR3 bases: TGCGCCAGCAGCTTGGACGGGATGAACACTGAAGCTTTCTTT.

This clonotype was seen ten or more times. The rearrangement joins TRBV6-5 to TRBJ2-5; no clear D. CDR3 length: 14 residues. The V end was cut by 0 bases, the J end by 5 bases, with 10 bases between. Germline CDR1 and CDR2: MNHEY and SVGAGI. The DNA for the CDR3 is TGTGCCAGCAGTTACTCGAAACGCCAGGAGACCCAGTACTTC. Encoded protein: CASSYSKRQETQYF.

This clonotype occurred many times. The chain carries TRBV6-5 and TRBJ1-3, with TRBD1 as a possible D gene (5 bases). Germline V CDR1 and CDR2: MNHEY, SVGAGI. V lost 6 bases and J lost 4, with 13 bases in between. CDR3 size: 14 residues. The CDR3 reads CASRPDHRGNTIYF. Written as DNA, the CDR3 is TGTGCCAGCAGACCGGATCACAGGGGAAACACCATATATTTT.

This clonotype was counted at least ten times. V usage is TRBV18 and J usage is TRBJ1-5, with no clear D. The length of the CDR3 is 14 residues. Trimming removed 3 bases from V and 7 bases from J, with 13 bases in between. The germline CDR1 and CDR2 sequences are KGHSH and LQKENI. As DNA, the CDR3 is TGTGCCAGCTCACCCGGACCCCAAAGACAGCCCCAGCATTTT. Protein: CASSPGPQRQPQHF.

This clonotype was detected ten times or more. This rearrangement joins TRBV12-3 or TRBV12-4 to TRBJ2-7; 10 bases line up with TRBD2. Trimming removed 6 bases from V and 0 bases from J; junction bases left unmatched: 8. CDR3 length: 16 residues. The CDR3 region is CASSPSLAGFSYEQYF. In DNA, the CDR3 is TGTGCCAGCAGCCCATCACTAGCGGGATTCTCCTACGAGCAGTACTTC.

Many counts were recorded for this clonotype. Here the CDR3 reads CASKSSGDRNEQFF. Here the CDR3 DNA reads TGTGCCAGCAAGTCTAGCGGCGATCGCAATGAGCAGTTCTTC. The chain couples TRBV6-6 to TRBJ2-1; TRBD2 matches 7 bases. V lost 7 bases to trimming and J lost 6 bases; unmatched junction nucleotides: 9. From germline, CDR1 is MNHNY and CDR2 SVGAGI (reference sequence). The CDR3 has 14 amino acids.

This clonotype occurred many times. The chain joins TRBV20-1 to TRBJ1-1; 7 nucleotides align to TRBD1. The CDR3 loop spans 14 amino acids. The V and J ends lost 3 bases and 1 base, in that order; junction bases with no gene match: 5. The germline gives CDR1 DFQATT, CDR2 SNEGSKA (reference sequence). The CDR3 region is CSAREGQTNTEAFF. The DNA for the CDR3 is TGCAGTGCTAGGGAGGGACAGACGAACACTGAAGCTTTCTTT.

This clonotype has a count of ten or more. The chain recombines TRBV15 with TRBJ2-1; TRBD1 matches 7 bases. CDR1 LNHNV and CDR2 YYDKDF come from the germline V gene (reference sequence). This CDR3 spans 15 amino acids. Losses at the gene ends were 1 base for V and 10 bases for J; bases not matched to a gene: 10. The DNA for the CDR3 is TGTGCCACCAGCAGAGTAGTAATTCTCAGGGGGGAGCAGTTCTTC. Protein sequence: CATSRVVILRGEQFF.

This clonotype was recorded many times. The chain carries TRBV5-1 and TRBJ2-1; TRBD2 might be the D (6 bases). V shed 0 bases and J shed 6 bases, with 13 bases lying between them. Germline V gene sequence: CDR1 SGHRS, CDR2 YFSETQ. This CDR3 is built from 15 residues. CDR3 sequence: CASSLVGSVGNEQFF. CDR3 coding DNA: TGCGCCAGCAGCTTGGTCGGGAGCGTTGGCAATGAGCAGTTCTTC.

This clonotype has a count of ten or more. The chain employs TRBV7-2 and TRBJ2-7; possible D gene TRBD1, 8 bases. Germline V gene lookup returns CDR1 SGHTA and CDR2 FQGNSA. This CDR3 region has 18 residues. V lost 7 bases to trimming and J lost 0 bases, with 25 bases between them. For the CDR3, the DNA is TGTGCCAGCACCCCGTCAGGGGGCCTACTAGCGAGCTCCTACGAGCAGTACTTC. Its translation: CASTPSGGLLASSYEQYF.